This T cell receptor (delta chain) was sequenced in a study of gamma-delta T cells after stem cell transplantation. Notes on this clone: Since a far larger clone is one base different, this is likely a read error. Other DNA sequences within the sample encode an identical CDR3.

Trimming left V 2 bases short and J 0 bases short, with 22 bases between. Germline CDR1 is TSWWSYY and CDR2 is QGS. The CDR3 spans 19 residues. TCRdb reapplied CATT to the RT-PCR reads. The table includes about 850 delta-chain clones, 2.8% detected once. The genes are TRDV1 and TRDJ1; D may be TRDD2 or TRDD3 (5 bases each). The TCR was taken from a human donor. It is not recorded whose cells these are; they may come from a transplant donor. Sequenced: gamma-delta T cells. CDR3 protein: CALGEFLRTGGTYTDKLIF. The CDR3 coding sequence is TGTGCTCTTGGGGAATTCCTCCGGACTGGAGGAACCTACACCGATAAACTCATCTTT.